One and the same sample provided the 8 T cell receptor beta chains below, sequenced in a study of blood T cell repertoires in COVID-19. Only in-frame clones appear in the TCRdb table, and some are missing; sequencing was by immunoSEQ multiplex PCR. The sample holds 400,000 to 500,000 clones; roughly 88% are singletons and the top ten take approximately 1.5%. Sequenced material: peripheral blood. The receptors originated from a woman aged 25 to 39 with active or convalescent COVID-19.

This clone was seen a few times. This rearrangement joins TRBV19 to TRBJ1-5, with a weak D call TRBD1 (6 bases). CDR1 is LNHDA, CDR2 SQIVND, per germline (reference sequence). The CDR3 consists of 13 residues. The germline V and J ends were trimmed by 4 bases and 6 bases, with 10 bases remaining between them. The chain's CDR3 is CASSKAGVQPQHF. In DNA, the CDR3 is TGTGCCAGTAGTAAGGCAGGGGTTCAGCCCCAGCATTTT.

The V gene is TRBV6-5, the J gene TRBJ1-4, with unresolved D. Germline V gene sequence: CDR1 MNHEY, CDR2 SVGAGI. This CDR3 contains 15 residues. Trimming removed 2 bases from V and 0 bases from J, with 7 bases in between. The CDR3 DNA follows: TGTGCCAGCAGTTACATCTCTGCAACTAATGAAAAACTGTTTTTT. Translating gives CASSYISATNEKLFF.

The CDR3 region is CAISPQGAANQPQHF. The CDR3 nucleotides are TGTGCCATCAGTCCCCAGGGGGCTGCAAATCAGCCCCAGCATTTT. The chain has TRBV10-3 and TRBJ1-5; 8 bases fit TRBD1. This CDR3 has 15 residues. With V trimmed by 5 bases and J by 4 bases, 7 bases remained unmatched. Germline CDR1 ENHRY, CDR2 SYGVKD.

This clone turned up a few times. The rearrangement uses TRBV7-9 and TRBJ2-7, with 7 nucleotides matching TRBD1. CDR1 and CDR2 (germline): SEHNR, FQNEAQ (reference sequence). This CDR3 has 14 amino acids. J gave up 3 bases and V 5 bases, and 7 bases lay outside the gene matches. CDR3 protein: CASSPRDSRYEQYF. For the CDR3, the DNA is TGTGCCAGCAGCCCCCGGGACAGCCGCTACGAGCAGTACTTC.

The chain is built from TRBV18 and TRBJ1-4; a possible D gene is TRBD1 (6 bases). With 8 bases removed from V and 8 bases from J, the gap between germline ends came to 12 bases. The CDR3 is 12 amino acids. In germline, CDR1 is KGHSH, CDR2 LQKENI. The CDR3 sequence is CASGGQGEKLFF. CDR3 sequence (DNA): TGTGCCAGCGGGGGACAAGGAGAAAAACTGTTTTTT.

V usage is TRBV6-5 and J usage is TRBJ1-4, with D possibly matching TRBD1 (6 bases). Trimming cost V 5 bases and J 8 bases, with 12 bases left between them. Per the germline V gene, CDR1 is MNHEY and CDR2 is SVGAGI. This CDR3 is 13 amino acids long. CDR3 region: CASSHGQTEKLFF. CDR3 bases: TGTGCCAGCAGTCACGGACAGACCGAAAAACTGTTTTTT.

The chain is built from TRBV5-4 and TRBJ1-4; tentatively, D is TRBD1 (6 bases). CDR3 length equals 16 residues. The germline gives CDR1 SGHNT, CDR2 YYREEE (reference sequence). V gave up 0 bases and J gave up 0 bases, with 9 bases separating them. CDR3 bases: TGTGCCAGCAGCTTGGGGGGGCGTGCAACTAATGAAAAACTGTTTTTT. Translated, it gives CASSLGGRATNEKLFF.

This clone was found a few times. Additional DNA sequences in this sample encode the identical CDR3. This rearrangement joins TRBV4-2 to TRBJ2-6; TRBD2 matches 7 bases. Germline V CDR1 and CDR2: LGHNA, YNFKEQ. The CDR3 extends over 16 amino acids. Trimming at V came to 0 bases and at J to 2 bases, leaving 1 base not matched to a gene. CDR3 coding DNA: TGTGCCAGCAGCCAAGAGGGAGGGACTGGGGCCAACGTCCTGACTTTC. Its protein is CASSQEGGTGANVLTF.